Shown below are 8 T cell receptor beta chains from a single sample sequenced in a study of T cells in Graves' hyperthyroidism and ophthalmopathy. Researchers amplified the TCR beta CDR3 regions from RNA transcripts. Primed by the HTBI set, a first-round RT-PCR was run on the TCR CDR3. TCRdb recomputed calls from the multiplex PCR reads with MiXCR, one row per CDR3 protein. This table has 400,000 to 550,000 distinct CDR3 sequences, approximately 15% appearing once. Material: blood. Receptors originate from a woman under 30 with Graves' hyperthyroidism.

This clonotype occurred a few times. The chain links TRBV14 to TRBJ2-7; D remains unclear. Germline V gene sequence: CDR1 SGHDN, CDR2 FVKESK. Trimming shortened V by 0 bases and J by 3 bases, and 12 bases separated the two germline ends. The CDR3 runs 15 residues. The CDR3 reads CASSQESATYYEQYF. The CDR3 nucleotides are TGTGCCAGCAGCCAAGAGTCTGCGACATACTACGAGCAGTACTTC.

In this sample, this clonotype turned up many times. The chain joins TRBV6-1 to TRBJ1-2; 7 nucleotides line up with TRBD1. The CDR3 extends over 12 amino acids. Trimming removed 6 bases from V and 7 bases from J; junction bases left unmatched: 5. Germline CDR1 is MNHNS and CDR2 is SASEGT. The CDR3 region has the DNA TGTGCCAGCAGGACAGGGTCATTTGGCTACACCTTC. It translates to CASRTGSFGYTF.

This clonotype was counted ten times or more. The chain is built from TRBV27 and TRBJ1-5, with D maybe TRBD1 (6 bases). V was clipped by 5 bases and J by 9 bases, with 32 bases between them. The CDR3 is 19 amino acids. CDR1 is MNHEY, CDR2 SMNVEV, per germline (reference sequence). The CDR3, as DNA: TGTGCCAGCAGTCCCCTGAAAATCCGCGGGACATCGGATGTATGGCCCCAGCATTTT. Translating gives CASSPLKIRGTSDVWPQHF.

The sample holds many counts of this clonotype. The chain links TRBV3-1 to TRBJ2-3; a possible D gene is TRBD2 (6 bases). The germline V gene encodes CDR1 LGHDT and CDR2 YNNKEL (reference sequence). V was shortened by 0 bases and J by 4 bases, with 8 bases between the two germline ends. This CDR3 is 14 amino acids long. The CDR3 nucleotides read TGTGCCAGCAGCCAAGACGGCGGGGCAGATACGCAGTATTTT. It codes for CASSQDGGADTQYF.

The chain recombines TRBV6-1 with TRBJ2-7; weak D call: TRBD1 (8 bases). Looked up from germline, CDR1 is MNHNS and CDR2 is SASEGT. The CDR3 is made up of 14 amino acids. V lost 3 bases and J 6 bases, leaving 15 bases between the germline ends. DNA of the CDR3: TGTGCCAGCAGTGAGCGGACAGGGAGGGGCGAGCAGTACTTC. Its translation is CASSERTGRGEQYF.

This clonotype was seen a handful of times. This chain joins TRBV6-5 and TRBJ1-6; tentative D call: TRBD1 (5 bases). The CDR3 extends over 16 amino acids. V was cut by 0 bases and J by 4 bases, with 10 bases left in between. Germline CDR1 MNHEY, CDR2 SVGAGI. The CDR3 DNA is TGTGCCAGCAGTTACTCGGGACTGGTTTATAATTCACCCCTCCACTTT. Its translation: CASSYSGLVYNSPLHF.

This clonotype was detected many times. The chain uses TRBV12-3 or TRBV12-4 and TRBJ2-5; TRBD2 matches 9 bases. Trimming removed 7 bases from V and 5 bases from J; junction bases left unmatched: 17. The CDR3 covers 17 residues. CDR3 loop: CASTKFPPIAGVETQYF. The DNA for the CDR3 is TGTGCCAGCACGAAGTTCCCCCCCATAGCGGGAGTGGAGACCCAGTACTTC.

Ten or more counts support this clonotype. The chain's CDR3 is CASSPGAYNSPLHF. The CDR3 bases are TGTGCCAGCAGCCCCGGGGCCTATAATTCACCCCTCCACTTT. The rearrangement joins TRBV11-1 to TRBJ1-6; no clear D. The CDR3 loop spans 14 amino acids. V dropped 5 bases and J dropped 2 bases, with 7 bases sitting between them. Looked up from germline, CDR1 is SGHAT and CDR2 is FQDESV (reference sequence).